This record looks at one T cell receptor beta chain sequence and its context. The antigen is undetermined. This table comes from immunoSEQ multiplex PCR, and its TCRdb copy is limited to in-frame clones, with some not included. The sample has tens of thousands of clones; approximately 88% are singletons. This sample was taken from a study of OX40 agonist ivuxolimab in advanced cancers. Study information: In this trial design, patients received ivuxolimab intravenously at 0.01 to 10 mg/kg every 2 weeks. Patients were 82.7% male with ages about 23 to 90, mean approximately 55. Study observations and caveats: At 0.1 to 3.0 mg/kg, clonal expansion of CD4+ and CD8+ blood T cells had occurred by week 6. Antigen specificity of clonally expanded peripheral T cells was not established.

This CDR3 has 14 residues. V lost 3 bases to trimming and J lost 5 bases; unmatched junction nucleotides: 4. CDR1 and CDR2 (germline): SGHAT, FQNNGV. This specimen consisted of CD4+ or CD8+ T cells sorted from blood, obtained in a trial of the OX40 agonist ivuxolimab. The clonotype was recovered from an adult with an advanced solid tumor such as melanoma, head and neck, liver or kidney cancer. The chain links TRBV11-2 to TRBJ2-5; TRBD2 aligns across 9 bases. CDR3 residues: CASSFSSGKETQYF. The CDR3 nucleotides are TGTGCCAGCAGCTTTTCTAGCGGGAAGGAGACCCAGTACTTC.